A selection of T cell receptor beta chains follows, all from one sample in a study of blood T cell repertoires in COVID-19. Data came from immunoSEQ multiplex PCR; TCRdb stores just in-frame clones and leaves some out. Here the sample spans roughly 160,000 clones, around 85% being singletons. The sample taken for sequencing was peripheral blood. These TCRs come from a woman of 80 years or more with COVID-19, enrolled during active disease. CDR3s include the opening cysteine and the closing phenylalanine or tryptophan. The order of the fields is CDR3 protein, CDR3 DNA, clone size, D gene, J gene, CDR3 length, V gene. The D gene is left open where the match is weak. Some rows have no size entry. The others give once, few or many, or a class for an expanded clone.

CASRWGGDSGNTIYF | TGTGCCAGCAGGTGGGGGGGGGACTCTGGAAACACCATATATTTT | . | . | TRBJ1-3 | 15 | TRBV2
CASSLLAGGSTDTQYF | TGCGCCAGCAGCTTGTTGGCGGGAGGAAGCACAGATACGCAGTATTTT | . | TRBD2 | TRBJ2-3 | 16 | TRBV5-1
CASSPRQDEQFF | TGTGCCAGCAGCCCCCGACAGGACGAGCAGTTCTTC | once | . | TRBJ2-1 | 12 | TRBV4-2
CASSDLQRNSGNTIYF | TGTGCCAGCTCAGACCTCCAGCGAAACTCTGGAAACACCATATATTTT | once | . | TRBJ1-3 | 16 | TRBV18
CATSDPRSGQPQHF | TGTGCCACCAGTGATCCTCGAAGCGGCCAGCCCCAGCATTTT | . | . | TRBJ1-5 | 14 | TRBV24-1
CASSYHEGGTEAFF | TGTGCCAGCAGTTACCATGAGGGAGGGACTGAAGCTTTCTTT | few | . | TRBJ1-1 | 14 | TRBV6-5
CATSDSTGVEAFF | TGTGCCACCAGTGATTCCACAGGAGTTGAAGCTTTCTTT | . | . | TRBJ1-1 | 13 | TRBV24-1
CASSSAGGSYEQYF | TGTGCCAGCAGTTCAGCGGGAGGCTCCTACGAGCAGTACTTC | . | TRBD2 | TRBJ2-7 | 14 | TRBV28
CASSQFRAAPKNIQYF | TGTGCCAGCAGCCAATTCAGGGCCGCTCCCAAAAACATTCAGTACTTC | . | . | TRBJ2-4 | 16 | TRBV3-1/TRBV3-2
CATSRDPTGYGYTF | TGTGCCACCAGCAGAGACCCGACAGGCTATGGCTACACCTTC | . | . | TRBJ1-2 | 14 | TRBV15
CASSLGHSSAGEQYF | TGTGCCAGCAGCTTAGGCCACTCCTCGGCGGGCGAGCAGTACTTC | . | . | TRBJ2-7 | 15 | TRBV11-2
CASSKRRGPNLNQPQHF | TGTGCCAGTAGTAAGCGGCGGGGGCCCAACCTCAATCAGCCCCAGCATTTT | . | . | TRBJ1-5 | 17 | TRBV19
CASSRTGGRNTEAFF | TGTGCCAGCAGCCGAACAGGGGGCCGGAACACTGAAGCTTTCTTT | . | TRBD1 | TRBJ1-1 | 15 | TRBV7-3
CSVAGQLLPNTEAFF | TGCAGCGTTGCCGGACAGCTCCTACCGAACACTGAAGCTTTCTTT | . | . | TRBJ1-1 | 15 | TRBV29-1
CASSPTQGSHEQYF | TGTGCCAGCTCACCAACCCAGGGGAGCCACGAGCAGTACTTC | . | . | TRBJ2-7 | 14 | TRBV18
CASSLSGTGIIAGELFF | TGTGCCAGCAGTTTATCCGGGACAGGGATAATTGCCGGGGAGCTGTTTTTT | . | TRBD1 | TRBJ2-2 | 17 | TRBV28
CASSPITPTGATDTQYF | TGTGCCAGCTCACCGATTACACCCACTGGGGCCACAGATACGCAGTATTTT | . | . | TRBJ2-3 | 17 | TRBV18
CASSQPGQGSNYGYTF | TGTGCCAGCAGCCAACCGGGACAGGGTTCTAACTATGGCTACACCTTC | once | TRBD1 | TRBJ1-2 | 16 | TRBV28
CASSPFDTNTEAFF | TGCGCCAGCAGCCCGTTTGACACCAACACTGAAGCTTTCTTT | few | . | TRBJ1-1 | 14 | TRBV5-1
CASSLTPLSHIQPQHF | TGTGCCAGCTCACTTACTCCACTATCTCATATCCAGCCCCAGCATTTT | . | . | TRBJ1-5 | 16 | TRBV18
CASSRSPEQPQHF | TGTGCCAGCAGCCGTTCTCCGGAGCAGCCCCAGCATTTT | . | . | TRBJ1-5 | 13 | TRBV3-1/TRBV3-2
CASSPLGGSTQYF | TGTGCCAGCTCACCGTTGGGTGGGAGTACGCAGTATTTT | . | . | TRBJ2-3 | 13 | TRBV18
CASSLAAGSGGLFF | TGTGCCAGCAGCTTAGCGGCGGGCTCCGGAGGACTGTTTTTT | . | . | TRBJ1-4 | 14 | TRBV7-9
CASRGDRGPDTQYF | TGTGCCAGCCGGGGGGACAGGGGGCCAGATACGCAGTATTTT | . | TRBD1 | TRBJ2-3 | 14 | TRBV19
CAITGLGLSGANVLTF | TGTGCCATAACAGGGTTAGGCCTCTCTGGGGCCAACGTCCTGACTTTC | once | . | TRBJ2-6 | 16 | TRBV10-3
CASRQGEHSGTEAFF | TGCGCCAGCCGGCAGGGGGAACATTCGGGGACTGAAGCTTTCTTT | once | TRBD1 | TRBJ1-1 | 15 | TRBV4-1
CASSFGLASSNEQFF | TGTGCCAGCAGCTTCGGACTAGCGAGTTCTAATGAGCAGTTCTTC | . | TRBD2 | TRBJ2-1 | 15 | TRBV7-2
CATKHTGSSYEQYF | TGCGCCACCAAGCACACTGGGAGCTCCTACGAGCAGTACTTC | . | . | TRBJ2-7 | 14 | TRBV5-1
CAAAGLHTGSAEAFF | TGTGCCGCGGCGGGTCTCCACACAGGGTCCGCTGAAGCTTTCTTT | . | . | TRBJ1-1 | 15 | TRBV6-5
CANPPSPDQPQHF | TGTGCCAACCCACCCTCTCCGGATCAGCCCCAGCATTTT | . | . | TRBJ1-5 | 13 | TRBV19
CASSVSSGRALEQFF | TGTGCCAGCAGCGTCTCGAGCGGGAGGGCCCTGGAGCAGTTCTTC | . | TRBD2 | TRBJ2-1 | 15 | TRBV2
CASSFQTGGDTGELFF | TGCGCCAGCAGCTTCCAGACAGGGGGGGACACCGGGGAGCTGTTTTTT | . | TRBD1 | TRBJ2-2 | 16 | TRBV5-1
CASSLGPVGAETQYF | TGTGCCAGCAGCTTAGGGCCTGTGGGGGCCGAGACCCAGTACTTC | . | . | TRBJ2-5 | 15 | TRBV7-6
CASSLGRGTTNEKLFF | TGCGCCAGCAGCTTGGGACGGGGGACAACTAATGAAAAACTGTTTTTT | once | . | TRBJ1-4 | 16 | TRBV5-1
CASSADRGMFMGANVLTF | TGTGCCAGCAGTGCAGACAGGGGAATGTTTATGGGGGCCAACGTCCTGACTTTC | . | TRBD1 | TRBJ2-6 | 18 | TRBV2
CASSFERPPSTDTQYF | TGTGCCAGCAGCTTCGAGAGGCCCCCTAGCACAGATACGCAGTATTTT | . | . | TRBJ2-3 | 16 | TRBV9
CASTLGGNSYEQYF | TGTGCCAGCACCCTGGGAGGCAACTCCTACGAGCAGTACTTC | . | . | TRBJ2-7 | 14 | TRBV6-5
CASSYLQGTNEQYF | TGTGCCAGCAGTTACTTACAGGGGACGAACGAGCAGTACTTC | once | TRBD1 | TRBJ2-7 | 14 | TRBV6-5
CASSVAGNLGNTIYF | TGTGCCAGCAGCGTAGCAGGGAATCTTGGAAACACCATATATTTT | . | . | TRBJ1-3 | 15 | TRBV9
CASSNAGTSGGEETQYF | TGTGCCAGCAGCAACGCCGGGACTAGCGGGGGGGAAGAGACCCAGTACTTC | . | . | TRBJ2-5 | 17 | TRBV21-1
CASSPRNGNTEAFF | TGTGCCAGCAGCCCTCGCAACGGGAACACTGAAGCTTTCTTT | . | . | TRBJ1-1 | 14 | TRBV7-3
CASNRDRGPDTEAFF | TGTGCCAGCAACCGGGACAGGGGGCCGGACACTGAAGCTTTCTTT | . | TRBD1 | TRBJ1-1 | 15 | TRBV6-6
CASSQRDTRLRVSGELFF | TGCGCCAGCAGCCAAAGGGACACCCGCCTCCGGGTGTCCGGGGAGCTGTTTTTT | . | . | TRBJ2-2 | 18 | TRBV4-1
CASSPTGDEQFF | TGCGCCAGCAGCCCTACAGGGGATGAGCAGTTCTTC | . | TRBD1 | TRBJ2-1 | 12 | TRBV5-1
CASSDVGVTEAFF | TGTGCCAGTAGTGATGTGGGCGTCACTGAAGCTTTCTTT | . | . | TRBJ1-1 | 13 | TRBV19
CATAVGTGVSGANVLTF | TGTGCCACCGCCGTCGGGACAGGGGTGTCTGGGGCCAACGTCCTGACTTTC | . | TRBD1 | TRBJ2-6 | 17 | TRBV10-3
CASNLSGTGELFF | TGTGCCAGCAACCTTAGCGGGACCGGGGAGCTGTTTTTT | . | TRBD2 | TRBJ2-2 | 13 | TRBV28
CSVSGQGSYSGANVLTF | TGCAGCGTTTCCGGACAGGGGTCCTACTCTGGGGCCAACGTCCTGACTTTC | . | TRBD1 | TRBJ2-6 | 17 | TRBV29-1
CASSPGGEAYEQYF | TGCGCCAGCAGCCCCGGGGGGGAAGCCTACGAGCAGTACTTC | . | TRBD2 | TRBJ2-7 | 14 | TRBV5-1
CASSIDLLTGGLYGYTF | TGTGCCAGTAGTATAGATCTATTGACAGGGGGCCTCTATGGCTACACCTTC | . | TRBD1 | TRBJ1-2 | 17 | TRBV19
CATSGGRDGEKLFF | TGTGCCACGAGTGGGGGGAGGGATGGTGAAAAACTGTTTTTT | . | . | TRBJ1-4 | 14 | TRBV10-3